This is a list of T cell receptor beta chains from one sample in a study of blood T cell repertoires in COVID-19. Method: immunoSEQ multiplex PCR; TCRdb's copy keeps in-frame clones and lacks some. The repertoire holds roughly 300,000 clones, with about 88% as singletons. Sequencing was done on a sample of PBMCs or T cells enriched from blood (not recorded which). Receptor source: a woman aged 25 to 39 who had recovered from COVID-19. Both conserved end residues are part of each CDR3. Fields, in order: D gene, V gene, J gene, clone size, CDR3 DNA, CDR3 protein. D genes are given only for firm matches. The size field is filled for only some rows; it gives once, few, many or a size class.

.,TRBV7-2,TRBJ2-3,once,TGTGCCAGCAGCTTAGGGGAAGAGGGTAGCACAGATACGCAGTATTTT,CASSLGEEGSTDTQYF
TRBD2,TRBV5-8,TRBJ2-3,.,TGTGCCAGCAGTTCTCGGGGGGCAGATACGCAGTATTTT,CASSSRGADTQYF
TRBD1,TRBV24-1,TRBJ1-1,once,TGTGCCACCGCAGGGGGCACTGAAGCTTTCTTT,CATAGGTEAFF
.,TRBV29-1,TRBJ1-1,.,TGCAGCGTTGAAGCGCGCCAGGGGAACACTGAAGCTTTCTTT,CSVEARQGNTEAFF
.,TRBV7-9,TRBJ2-7,once,TGTGCCAGCAGCCCGCCAGGGAACTACGAGCAGTACTTC,CASSPPGNYEQYF
.,TRBV5-6,TRBJ1-2,.,TGTGCCAGCAGCTTTGTAACAGGAAATTATGGCTACACCTTC,CASSFVTGNYGYTF
TRBD2,TRBV27,TRBJ2-3,.,TGTGCCAGCAGTTTATTTCCGGGGGGGAGAGATACGCAGTATTTT,CASSLFPGGRDTQYF
.,TRBV6-5,TRBJ1-3,.,TGTGCCAGCAGTCAACACAGGGACGGATACACCATATATTTT,CASSQHRDGYTIYF
TRBD1,TRBV28,TRBJ2-4,once,TGTGCCAGCAGTTCGCCTGGGGACAGGGGAGCAAAAAACATTCAGTACTTC,CASSSPGDRGAKNIQYF
.,TRBV2,TRBJ1-1,.,TGTGCCAGCAGTGGAGTTGAAGCTTTCTTT,CASSGVEAFF
.,TRBV5-6,TRBJ1-1,.,TGTGCCAGCAGCCTACAGGGGAACACTGAAGCTTTCTTT,CASSLQGNTEAFF
.,TRBV10-3,TRBJ1-5,.,TGTGCCATCAGTTCCTCTTTAGATAGCAATCAGCCCCAGCATTTT,CAISSSLDSNQPQHF
TRBD2,TRBV28,TRBJ2-5,.,TGTGCCAGCAGCCCGGGGGGGGCGCTGGGTGAGACCCAGTACTTC,CASSPGGALGETQYF
TRBD2,TRBV29-1,TRBJ2-1,.,TGCAGCGGTGGACTAGCGGGGGGTCTCAATGAGCAGTTCTTC,CSGGLAGGLNEQFF
.,TRBV28,TRBJ1-1,.,TGTGCCAGCAGTTTACCAGGGGCCGAAGCTTTCTTT,CASSLPGAEAFF
.,TRBV3-1/TRBV3-2,TRBJ2-4,.,TGTGCCAGCAGCCAAGCGGTTTTTGGGGCCGGTAAAAACATTCAGTACTTC,CASSQAVFGAGKNIQYF
TRBD1,TRBV7-8,TRBJ1-5,few,TGTGCCAGCAGCTCCTGGGACAGGGCTAGCAATCAGCCCCAGCATTTT,CASSSWDRASNQPQHF
.,TRBV28,TRBJ2-7,.,TGTGCCAGCAGTCCCGGGACAACAGTAGCCTACGAGCAGTACTTC,CASSPGTTVAYEQYF
TRBD2,TRBV19,TRBJ2-7,.,TGTGCCAGTAGTCTCCGGGGGGGCGCTTCCTACGAGCAGTACTTC,CASSLRGGASYEQYF
TRBD1,TRBV30,TRBJ1-1,.,TGTGCCTGGAGAGGGGACAGAAGAAACACTGAAGCTTTCTTT,CAWRGDRRNTEAFF
TRBD1,TRBV2,TRBJ2-7,many,TGTGCCAGCAGTGAAGTGGGTTGGGAGGGACAGGGGGGCTACGAGCAGTACTTC,CASSEVGWEGQGGYEQYF
TRBD1,TRBV10-1,TRBJ1-6,.,TGCGCCAGCAGAGGACAGGGAGGAAATTCACCCCTCCACTTT,CASRGQGGNSPLHF
TRBD1,TRBV23-1,TRBJ2-7,.,TGCGCCAGCAGTCATCGGGACAGGGACGAGCAGTACTTC,CASSHRDRDEQYF
.,TRBV18,TRBJ1-5,.,TGTGCCAGCTCACCGGGGGCCAATCAGCCCCAGCATTTT,CASSPGANQPQHF
TRBD1,TRBV11-3,TRBJ2-3,.,TGTGCCAGCAGCTTGGGACAGCCTGGCGATACGCAGTATTTT,CASSLGQPGDTQYF
.,TRBV18,TRBJ2-5,.,TGTGCCAGCTCACCTCCGTCTCGGGAGACCCAGTACTTC,CASSPPSRETQYF
.,TRBV28,TRBJ2-3,.,TGTGCATCTTCGATTGGGCAGAACACAGATACGCAGTATTTT,CASSIGQNTDTQYF
.,TRBV5-1,TRBJ1-2,.,TGCGCCAGCAGCTTGATTCTGAGCACGGCTAACTATGGCTACACCTTC,CASSLILSTANYGYTF
.,TRBV2,TRBJ2-2,.,TGTGCCAGCAGTGAGGACGGGGAAACAACCGGGGAGCTGTTTTTT,CASSEDGETTGELFF
TRBD1,TRBV9,TRBJ1-1,.,TGTGCCAGCAGCGCGGGTTGGGGACAGCCGAACACTGAAGCTTTCTTT,CASSAGWGQPNTEAFF
TRBD1,TRBV11-2,TRBJ1-2,.,TGTGCCAGCAGCCCAGGGGCAGGGGGTGGACTGAGGGGCTACACCTTC,CASSPGAGGGLRGYTF
.,TRBV29-1,TRBJ1-1,.,TGCAGCGTTGAACCGTTTAACACTGAAGCTTTCTTT,CSVEPFNTEAFF
TRBD1,TRBV28,TRBJ1-2,.,TGTGCCAGCATCGCGACAGGGCTGGTCTTCTATGGCTACACCTTC,CASIATGLVFYGYTF
.,TRBV6-5,TRBJ1-6,.,TGTGCCAGCGGGGACTTGGCAAGCTCACCCCTCCACTTT,CASGDLASSPLHF
TRBD1,TRBV9,TRBJ1-4,.,TGTGCCAGCAGCGTAGACCCCAACAGGGGTGGTAATGAAAAACTGTTTTTT,CASSVDPNRGGNEKLFF
TRBD2,TRBV5-1,TRBJ2-5,.,TGCGCCACCGCGGGGGGGCCTCGAGAGACCCAGTACTTC,CATAGGPRETQYF
.,TRBV7-2,TRBJ2-5,.,TGTGCGGAGGGTCAAGAGACCCAGTACTTC,CAEGQETQYF
.,TRBV24-1,TRBJ2-2,.,TGTGCCACCAGTGGCGTGGGTGGGCGGAACACCGGGGAGCTGTTTTTT,CATSGVGGRNTGELFF
TRBD1,TRBV14,TRBJ1-4,.,TGTGCCAGCAGCCCGACCGGGACAGGGTATAATGAAAAACTGTTTTTT,CASSPTGTGYNEKLFF
.,TRBV12-3/TRBV12-4,TRBJ1-5,.,TGTGCCAGCAGTGCGAATGGGCCCCAGCATTTT,CASSANGPQHF